Listed below are T cell receptor beta chains from one sample, sequenced in a study of response to subunit inactivated influenza vaccine. TCRdb re-derived calls from the RT-PCR reads in MiXCR, one entry per CDR3 protein. The sample consists of about 570,000 distinct CDR3 sequences, about 10% of them appearing once. Sequencing used PBMCs from blood, obtained on the day of vaccination. These receptors all come from a man aged 50 or older who received an inactivated influenza vaccine. Each CDR3 is given with its conserved first and last residue. Fields, in order: D gene, clone size, V gene, J gene, CDR3 protein, CDR3 DNA. The D gene is left open where the match is weak. A row's size may be missing; if present it is once, few, many or a size class.

D gene: .
clone size: few
V gene: TRBV9
J gene: TRBJ2-3
CDR3 protein: CASSGGYTDTQYF
CDR3 DNA: TGTGCCAGCAGCGGTGGGTACACAGATACGCAGTATTTT

D gene: .
clone size: .
V gene: TRBV7-2
J gene: TRBJ2-1
CDR3 protein: CASSLGNLLGNEQFF
CDR3 DNA: TGTGCCAGCAGCTTAGGGAATCTCCTGGGGAATGAGCAGTTCTTC

D gene: .
clone size: few
V gene: TRBV20-1
J gene: TRBJ1-2
CDR3 protein: CSARESGGGYGYTF
CDR3 DNA: TGCAGTGCTAGAGAATCAGGCGGTGGCTATGGCTACACCTTC

D gene: TRBD1
clone size: .
V gene: TRBV27
J gene: TRBJ2-1
CDR3 protein: CASSFGQGASNEQFF
CDR3 DNA: TGTGCCAGCAGTTTCGGCCAGGGGGCTTCCAATGAGCAGTTCTTC

D gene: .
clone size: .
V gene: TRBV7-2
J gene: TRBJ2-7
CDR3 protein: CASSLDSGLGSYEQYF
CDR3 DNA: TGTGCCAGCAGCTTAGATTCGGGGTTAGGATCCTACGAGCAGTACTTC

D gene: .
clone size: few
V gene: TRBV7-9
J gene: TRBJ1-1
CDR3 protein: CASSLLSALEAFF
CDR3 DNA: TGTGCCAGCAGCTTACTAAGTGCCCTTGAAGCTTTCTTT

D gene: .
clone size: few
V gene: TRBV5-6
J gene: TRBJ2-7
CDR3 protein: CASRTTHSYEQYF
CDR3 DNA: TGTGCCAGCAGAACGACCCATTCCTACGAGCAGTACTTC

D gene: TRBD2
clone size: .
V gene: TRBV6-5
J gene: TRBJ2-7
CDR3 protein: CASSYSSWLREANYEQYF
CDR3 DNA: TGTGCCAGCAGTTACTCGAGCTGGTTGCGGGAGGCCAACTACGAGCAGTACTTC

D gene: TRBD2
clone size: many
V gene: TRBV18
J gene: TRBJ2-2
CDR3 protein: CASSPPTRSGAGGELFF
CDR3 DNA: TGTGCCAGCTCACCACCCACGAGGAGCGGGGCTGGCGGGGAGCTGTTTTTT

D gene: .
clone size: few
V gene: TRBV20-1
J gene: TRBJ2-7
CDR3 protein: CSAREPRVRGTYEQYF
CDR3 DNA: TGCAGTGCTAGAGAACCCAGGGTCCGGGGGACCTACGAGCAGTACTTC

D gene: .
clone size: many
V gene: TRBV29-1
J gene: TRBJ2-5
CDR3 protein: CSVERETQYF
CDR3 DNA: TGCAGCGTTGAGCGGGAGACCCAGTACTTC

D gene: .
clone size: .
V gene: TRBV7-8
J gene: TRBJ2-3
CDR3 protein: CASRRFAGESTDTQYF
CDR3 DNA: TGTGCCAGCAGAAGATTTGCGGGTGAGAGCACAGATACGCAGTATTTT

D gene: .
clone size: .
V gene: TRBV7-2
J gene: TRBJ2-7
CDR3 protein: CASSAVGGYEQYF
CDR3 DNA: TGTGCCAGCAGCGCCGTCGGGGGCTACGAGCAGTACTTC

D gene: TRBD2
clone size: .
V gene: TRBV15
J gene: TRBJ2-7
CDR3 protein: CATSRGPGRDEQYF
CDR3 DNA: TGTGCCACCAGCAGAGGCCCAGGGAGGGACGAGCAGTACTTC

D gene: .
clone size: .
V gene: TRBV3-1
J gene: TRBJ2-7
CDR3 protein: CASSQARDYEQYF
CDR3 DNA: TGTGCCAGCAGCCAAGCCCGGGACTACGAGCAGTACTTC

D gene: TRBD1
clone size: few
V gene: TRBV30
J gene: TRBJ2-1
CDR3 protein: CAWSPGQGGYNEQFF
CDR3 DNA: TGTGCCTGGAGCCCGGGACAGGGGGGTTACAATGAGCAGTTCTTC

D gene: TRBD2
clone size: few
V gene: TRBV7-7
J gene: TRBJ2-5
CDR3 protein: CASSLSWTSEETQYF
CDR3 DNA: TGTGCCAGCAGCTTAAGTTGGACTAGCGAAGAGACCCAGTACTTC

D gene: TRBD1
clone size: many
V gene: TRBV12-3/TRBV12-4
J gene: TRBJ2-1
CDR3 protein: CASSLAGGHEQFF
CDR3 DNA: TGTGCCAGCAGTTTAGCAGGGGGCCATGAGCAGTTCTTC

D gene: TRBD1
clone size: .
V gene: TRBV30
J gene: TRBJ1-6
CDR3 protein: CACYRGPSPLHF
CDR3 DNA: TGTGCCTGCTACAGGGGGCCTTCACCCCTCCACTTT

D gene: .
clone size: many
V gene: TRBV20-1
J gene: TRBJ1-2
CDR3 protein: CSAEGTRNGYTF
CDR3 DNA: TGCAGTGCCGAAGGGACACGCAATGGCTACACCTTC

D gene: TRBD2
clone size: many
V gene: TRBV4-2
J gene: TRBJ2-1
CDR3 protein: CASSHGTSGISYNEQFF
CDR3 DNA: TGTGCCAGCAGCCATGGGACTAGCGGGATCTCCTACAATGAGCAGTTCTTC

D gene: TRBD2
clone size: few
V gene: TRBV7-6
J gene: TRBJ2-1
CDR3 protein: CASSMGLAGGGEQFF
CDR3 DNA: TGTGCCAGCAGCATGGGACTAGCGGGAGGGGGTGAGCAGTTCTTC

D gene: .
clone size: .
V gene: TRBV2
J gene: TRBJ2-3
CDR3 protein: CAISARGWGRTDTQYF
CDR3 DNA: TGTGCCATTTCGGCGCGAGGTTGGGGTCGCACAGATACGCAGTATTTT

D gene: TRBD1
clone size: few
V gene: TRBV5-1
J gene: TRBJ2-7
CDR3 protein: CASSFQGAGTYEQYF
CDR3 DNA: TGCGCCAGCAGCTTCCAGGGGGCGGGGACCTACGAGCAGTACTTC

D gene: .
clone size: many
V gene: TRBV19
J gene: TRBJ2-7
CDR3 protein: CASSRRDNIYEQYF
CDR3 DNA: TGTGCCAGTAGTCGCCGGGACAACATCTACGAGCAGTACTTC

D gene: TRBD1
clone size: few
V gene: TRBV5-1
J gene: TRBJ1-2
CDR3 protein: CASSTSAGGRNYGYTF
CDR3 DNA: TGCGCCAGCAGCACCTCAGCAGGGGGGAGAAACTATGGCTACACCTTC

D gene: TRBD2
clone size: many
V gene: TRBV12-3/TRBV12-4
J gene: TRBJ2-7
CDR3 protein: CASSLAGGREQYF
CDR3 DNA: TGTGCCAGCAGCTTAGCGGGGGGGCGGGAGCAGTACTTC

D gene: TRBD2
clone size: few
V gene: TRBV12-3/TRBV12-4
J gene: TRBJ2-3
CDR3 protein: CATSRGGHADTQYF
CDR3 DNA: TGTGCCACCAGCCGGGGGGGGCATGCAGATACGCAGTATTTT

D gene: .
clone size: few
V gene: TRBV10-2
J gene: TRBJ2-5
CDR3 protein: CASRYSYGVEGQETQYF
CDR3 DNA: TGCGCCAGCAGATACTCCTATGGAGTCGAGGGCCAAGAGACCCAGTACTTC

D gene: TRBD2
clone size: many
V gene: TRBV3-1
J gene: TRBJ2-3
CDR3 protein: CASSQDVAAGGLTDTQYF
CDR3 DNA: TGTGCCAGCAGCCAAGATGTCGCGGCGGGAGGGCTCACAGATACGCAGTATTTT

D gene: .
clone size: many
V gene: TRBV20-1
J gene: TRBJ1-2
CDR3 protein: CSAPPTGYGYTF
CDR3 DNA: TGCAGTGCCCCACCGACAGGCTATGGCTACACCTTC

D gene: .
clone size: .
V gene: TRBV7-2
J gene: TRBJ2-1
CDR3 protein: CASSFGHHYNEQFF
CDR3 DNA: TGTGCCAGCAGCTTTGGACACCACTACAATGAGCAGTTCTTC

D gene: TRBD2
clone size: .
V gene: TRBV18
J gene: TRBJ2-1
CDR3 protein: CASSPRIAGNNEQFF
CDR3 DNA: TGTGCCAGCTCACCAAGGATAGCGGGAAACAATGAGCAGTTCTTC

D gene: TRBD1
clone size: few
V gene: TRBV6-1
J gene: TRBJ2-2
CDR3 protein: CASFLTGYTGELFF
CDR3 DNA: TGTGCCAGCTTCCTGACAGGGTACACCGGGGAGCTGTTTTTT

D gene: TRBD1
clone size: many
V gene: TRBV12-3/TRBV12-4
J gene: TRBJ2-7
CDR3 protein: CASSPRDSPTYEQYF
CDR3 DNA: TGTGCCAGCAGTCCACGGGACAGCCCTACCTACGAGCAGTACTTC

D gene: .
clone size: .
V gene: TRBV7-9
J gene: TRBJ2-2
CDR3 protein: CASSLAGARNTGELFF
CDR3 DNA: TGTGCCAGCAGCTTAGCAGGGGCACGCAACACCGGGGAGCTGTTTTTT

D gene: .
clone size: .
V gene: TRBV25-1
J gene: TRBJ2-5
CDR3 protein: CASQTDPIETQYF
CDR3 DNA: TGTGCCTCACAGACCGACCCGATTGAGACCCAGTACTTC

D gene: .
clone size: .
V gene: TRBV29-1
J gene: TRBJ2-7
CDR3 protein: CSVEPPGSFEQYF
CDR3 DNA: TGCAGCGTTGAGCCACCCGGGAGCTTCGAGCAGTACTTC

D gene: .
clone size: .
V gene: TRBV6-1
J gene: TRBJ2-2
CDR3 protein: CASTQSTGELFF
CDR3 DNA: TGTGCCAGCACTCAGAGTACCGGGGAGCTGTTTTTT

D gene: .
clone size: .
V gene: TRBV9
J gene: TRBJ2-2
CDR3 protein: CASMGQNTGELFF
CDR3 DNA: TGTGCCAGCATGGGACAAAACACCGGGGAGCTGTTTTTT

D gene: .
clone size: few
V gene: TRBV4-3
J gene: TRBJ2-3
CDR3 protein: CASSQGGHGTDTQYF
CDR3 DNA: TGCGCCAGCAGCCAAGGGGGTCATGGCACAGATACGCAGTATTTT

D gene: TRBD1
clone size: .
V gene: TRBV5-1
J gene: TRBJ2-1
CDR3 protein: CASSLVSPGQGAPEQFF
CDR3 DNA: TGCGCCAGCAGCTTGGTGTCACCGGGACAGGGGGCGCCTGAGCAGTTCTTC

D gene: .
clone size: .
V gene: TRBV6-1
J gene: TRBJ1-2
CDR3 protein: CASSRPGQNYGYTF
CDR3 DNA: TGTGCCAGCAGCCGCCCCGGACAGAACTATGGCTACACCTTC

D gene: .
clone size: .
V gene: TRBV27
J gene: TRBJ2-7
CDR3 protein: CASSSAVEQYF
CDR3 DNA: TGTGCCAGCAGTTCCGCGGTGGAGCAGTACTTC

D gene: .
clone size: few
V gene: TRBV20-1
J gene: TRBJ2-7
CDR3 protein: CSARSESVYEQYF
CDR3 DNA: TGCAGTGCTAGGTCAGAGTCGGTCTACGAGCAGTACTTC

D gene: TRBD2
clone size: .
V gene: TRBV5-1
J gene: TRBJ2-7
CDR3 protein: CASSPSGSNYEQYF
CDR3 DNA: TGCGCCAGCAGTCCAAGCGGGAGTAACTACGAGCAGTACTTC

D gene: TRBD1
clone size: .
V gene: TRBV15
J gene: TRBJ2-1
CDR3 protein: CATSRSQGAGGSFKFF
CDR3 DNA: TGTGCCACCAGCAGATCACAGGGGGCTGGGGGGAGTTTCAAGTTCTTC

D gene: .
clone size: .
V gene: TRBV24-1
J gene: TRBJ2-5
CDR3 protein: CATSLGGMEKETQYF
CDR3 DNA: TGTGCCACCAGTCTTGGGGGAATGGAAAAAGAGACCCAGTACTTC

D gene: .
clone size: .
V gene: TRBV12-3/TRBV12-4
J gene: TRBJ1-2
CDR3 protein: CASTLQGANYGYTF
CDR3 DNA: TGTGCCAGCACCCTTCAGGGAGCTAACTATGGCTACACCTTC

D gene: TRBD1
clone size: few
V gene: TRBV4-2
J gene: TRBJ2-1
CDR3 protein: CASSRVGTGSFYEQFF
CDR3 DNA: TGTGCCAGCAGCCGGGTCGGGACAGGGAGTTTCTATGAGCAGTTCTTC

D gene: .
clone size: .
V gene: TRBV7-3
J gene: TRBJ2-5
CDR3 protein: CASRGQEPGGTQYF
CDR3 DNA: TGTGCCAGCAGGGGACAGGAACCGGGAGGGACCCAGTACTTC

D gene: .
clone size: many
V gene: TRBV6-5
J gene: TRBJ2-7
CDR3 protein: CASSYSGTTYEQYF
CDR3 DNA: TGTGCCAGCAGTTACTCCGGGACGACCTACGAGCAGTACTTC

D gene: TRBD1
clone size: .
V gene: TRBV4-1
J gene: TRBJ1-6
CDR3 protein: CASSQTTGRNSPLHF
CDR3 DNA: TGCGCCAGCAGCCAAACGACAGGGCGCAATTCACCCCTCCACTTT

D gene: TRBD2
clone size: many
V gene: TRBV5-1
J gene: TRBJ2-7
CDR3 protein: CASSLVGGGRGSSYEQYF
CDR3 DNA: TGCGCCAGCAGCTTGGTTGGGGGGGGTAGAGGGAGCTCCTACGAGCAGTACTTC

D gene: .
clone size: .
V gene: TRBV29-1
J gene: TRBJ2-2
CDR3 protein: CSVQRLANTGELFF
CDR3 DNA: TGCAGCGTTCAGAGACTAGCGAACACCGGGGAGCTGTTTTTT

D gene: TRBD1
clone size: few
V gene: TRBV11-3
J gene: TRBJ2-1
CDR3 protein: CASSLEGQGLYEQFF
CDR3 DNA: TGTGCCAGCAGCTTAGAGGGACAGGGCTTGTATGAGCAGTTCTTC

D gene: .
clone size: many
V gene: TRBV7-9
J gene: TRBJ2-1
CDR3 protein: CASSFPPASYNEQFF
CDR3 DNA: TGTGCCAGCAGCTTTCCTCCGGCTAGCTACAATGAGCAGTTCTTC

D gene: .
clone size: .
V gene: TRBV19
J gene: TRBJ1-5
CDR3 protein: CASTPGGSNQPQHF
CDR3 DNA: TGTGCCAGTACCCCCGGGGGAAGCAATCAGCCCCAGCATTTT